Shown below are 30 T cell receptor beta chains from a single sample sequenced in a study of graft-versus-host responses after intestinal transplantation (dated by TCRdb to the early 2020s). Libraries were prepared through the immunoSEQ multiplex PCR assay. TCRdb obtained this table from immuneACCESS and retained in-frame rearrangements with V and J assigned. These tables miss some clones; where compared with another copy, unresolved V genes account for less than half of the shortfall, and the remainder is unexplained. The sample table holds 7,000 to 8,000 clones, of which 30% were seen once. Together, the top ten hold around 4% of the sample. According to the study, the label for this sample's time point signals: cells obtained before transplantation from donor or recipient. The sample in question was alloreactive CD4+ T cells from a mixed lymphocyte reaction culture, obtained before transplantation. Reading the label with the study, this specimen's cell subset or site is: CFSE-low proliferating T cells sorted from approximately six-day pre-transplant mixed lymphocyte reaction (GvH or HvG direction). The receptors come from a human patient who was an organ donor for intestinal transplantation.

CDR3 sequence: CASSRTSGGANEQFF. DNA for the CDR3: TGTGCCAGCAGCCGGACTAGCGGGGGGGCCAATGAGCAGTTCTTC. V and J are TRBV4-2 and TRBJ2-1, with 15 bases aligning to TRBD2. Looked up from germline, CDR1 is LGHNA and CDR2 is YNFKEQ. This CDR3 has 15 amino acids. Trimming at V came to 4 bases and at J to 6 bases, leaving 1 base not matched to a gene.

The chain combines TRBV7-9 with TRBJ2-5, with 10 bases that match TRBD2. There are 14 residues in the CDR3. The trim removed 5 bases at V and 4 bases at J, leaving 4 bases unmatched. Germline CDR1 reads SEHNR; CDR2 reads FQNEAQ (reference sequence). This chain's CDR3 is CASSQTSGRETQYF. The CDR3 coding sequence is TGTGCCAGCAGCCAGACTAGCGGGCGAGAGACCCAGTACTTC. The full variable domain, rest sourced from reference TRBV7-9 and TRBJ2-5, is DTGVSQNPRHKITKRGQNVTFRCDPISEHNRLYWYRQTLGQGPEFLTYFQNEAQLEKSRLLSDRFSAERPKGSFSTLEIQRTEQGDSAMYLCASSQTSGRETQYFGPGTRLLVL.

The chain is built from TRBV2 and TRBJ2-7, with D possibly being TRBD2 (5 bases). CDR3 size: 14 residues. Trimming cost V 8 bases and J 5 bases, with 19 bases left between them. Germline values: CDR1 SNHLY, CDR2 FYNNEI. The CDR3 DNA sequence: TGTGCCAGCCGATGGACCGGAGGAGTTGACGAGCAGTACTTC. It encodes CASRWTGGVDEQYF.

The J gene is TRBJ1-2, the V gene TRBV5-1; D is perhaps TRBD1 (6 bases). This CDR3 has 16 residues. Looked up from germline, CDR1 is SGHRS and CDR2 is YFSETQ. Trimming left V 4 bases short and J 6 bases short, with 22 bases between. The CDR3 sequence: CASSRTLFTGPDGYTF. CDR3 DNA sequence: TGCGCCAGCAGCCGTACGCTCTTTACAGGGCCCGATGGCTACACCTTC.

This chain joins TRBV7-2 and TRBJ2-7; D is possibly TRBD1 (5 bases). V was clipped by 3 bases and J by 2 bases, with 8 bases between them. This CDR3 spans 13 amino acids. CDR1 and CDR2 (germline): SGHTA, FQGNSA. CDR3 coding DNA: TGTGCCAGCAGCTTCAGGGCTACCTACGAGCAGTACTTC. Residues: CASSFRATYEQYF.

This chain joins TRBV2 and TRBJ2-7, with a tentative D call TRBD2 (6 bases). The germline CDR1 and CDR2 sequences are SNHLY and FYNNEI. Trimming cost V 2 bases and J 4 bases, with 6 bases left between them. The CDR3 is made up of 12 amino acids. CDR3 in amino acids: CASSEREYEQYF. The CDR3 coding sequence is TGTGCCAGCAGTGAACGGGAGTACGAGCAGTACTTC.

This clone has just a few counts. The chain joins TRBV6-1 to TRBJ2-2, with TRBD1 as a possible D gene (6 bases). CDR1 MNHNS and CDR2 SASEGT come from the germline V gene. V gave up 6 bases and J gave up 5 bases, with 16 bases separating them. The CDR3 sequence is 15 residues long. The CDR3 DNA follows: TGTGCCAGCAGGAGGACCGGGACATTTACCGGGGAGCTGTTTTTT. This codes for CASRRTGTFTGELFF.

Here the CDR3 DNA reads TGCGCCAGCAGCTGGGGGACAGGGGGCGTTGCTTTCTTT. This encodes CASSWGTGGVAFF. The J gene is TRBJ1-1, the V gene TRBV5-1; TRBD1 aligns across 12 bases. V shed 3 bases, J shed 11 bases, and the junction held 5 bases outside the gene matches. The length of the CDR3 is 13 residues. Germline values: CDR1 SGHRS, CDR2 YFSETQ.

The chain combines TRBV28 with TRBJ1-1; weak D call: TRBD1 (6 bases). Germline lookup yields CDR1 MDHEN and CDR2 SYDVKM. There are 13 residues in the CDR3. Trimming left V 5 bases short and J 5 bases short, with 12 bases between. The CDR3 DNA follows: TGTGCCAGCAGTCTGGGGGCCAGGACTGAAGCTTTCTTT. Its translation: CASSLGARTEAFF.

The chain joins TRBV20-1 to TRBJ1-1; no reliable D call. The germline V gene encodes CDR1 DFQATT and CDR2 SNEGSKA (reference sequence). The CDR3 is 11 amino acids. V was clipped by 4 bases and J by 5 bases, with 8 bases between them. The CDR3 here is CSAIPRTEAFF. DNA of the CDR3: TGCAGTGCTATTCCGCGGACTGAAGCTTTCTTT.

The chain links TRBV11-2 to TRBJ1-1; 7 nucleotides agree with TRBD1. CDR1 and CDR2 from the germline V gene are SGHAT and FQNNGV. Trimming took 5 bases from V and 6 from J; bases not matched to a gene: 9. This CDR3 spans 14 amino acids. CDR3: CASSRFKGQPEAFF. The CDR3 nucleotides are TGTGCCAGCAGCCGATTTAAGGGACAGCCTGAAGCTTTCTTT.

The chain couples TRBV7-9 to TRBJ1-4; 7 bases match TRBD1. This CDR3 has 15 residues. Germline V gene data show CDR1 as SEHNR and CDR2 as FQNEAQ (reference sequence). Unmatched junction bases numbered 7, after V lost 4 bases and J lost 5 bases. The CDR3 DNA reads as TGTGCCAGCAGCTACAGGGGCCCAATAAATGAAAAACTGTTTTTT. Encoded protein: CASSYRGPINEKLFF.

The V gene is TRBV6-6, the J gene TRBJ2-5; D gene unclear. The CDR3 loop spans 13 amino acids. CDR1 and CDR2 from the germline V gene are MNHNY and SVGAGI (reference sequence). V was shortened by 5 bases and J by 3 bases, with 10 bases between the two germline ends. Written as DNA, the CDR3 is TGTGCCAGCAGTGGTCAGGTTGAAGAGACCCAGTACTTC. It encodes CASSGQVEETQYF.

This clone came up a few times. The chain is built from TRBV7-2 and TRBJ1-1; D is unresolved. The ends were cut back, 5 bases at V and 11 bases at J, with 12 bases in the middle. The CDR3 has 11 residues. Germline-derived CDR1 and CDR2 are SGHTA and FQGNSA. For the CDR3, the DNA is TGTGCCAGCAGCACCGCTAAAACGGCTTTCTTT. It is translated as CASSTAKTAFF.

The CDR3: CASRRDRVTHAYNEQFF. CDR3 bases: TGTGCCAGCAGACGCGACAGGGTAACGCACGCCTACAATGAGCAGTTCTTC. This chain joins TRBV7-9 and TRBJ2-1, with 7 positions matching TRBD1. Germline trimming cut 6 bases from V and 2 bases from J; bases unmatched to any gene: 13. CDR1 is SEHNR, CDR2 FQNEAQ, per germline (reference sequence). This CDR3 region has 17 residues. The full variable domain, completed using reference TRBV7-9 and TRBJ2-1, is DTGVSQNPRHKITKRGQNVTFRCDPISEHNRLYWYRQTLGQGPEFLTYFQNEAQLEKSRLLSDRFSAERPKGSFSTLEIQRTEQGDSAMYLCASRRDRVTHAYNEQFFGPGTRLTVL.

The V call is TRBV2, the J call TRBJ2-7; possible D gene TRBD2, 5 bases. This CDR3 comprises 12 residues. Trimming removed 10 bases at V and 6 bases at J, with 16 bases between. Germline values: CDR1 SNHLY, CDR2 FYNNEI. CDR3 amino acids: CATGLEGPEQYF. The CDR3 bases are TGTGCCACCGGGCTAGAGGGTCCCGAGCAGTACTTC.

Judged by abundance, this clone is medium-sized. This chain uses TRBV6-1 with TRBJ2-7; possibly TRBD1 for D (5 bases). The length of the CDR3 is 13 residues. Germline CDR1 reads MNHNS; CDR2 reads SASEGT. Trimming shortened V by 7 bases and J by 3 bases, and 13 bases separated the two germline ends. The CDR3 DNA reads as TGTGCCAGCATGGTGGCACAGGTCTACGAGCAGTACTTC. Protein product: CASMVAQVYEQYF.

CDR3 coding DNA: TGTGCCAGCAGCTTAGGACTAGCACGGTTCGAGCAGTACTTC. As protein: CASSLGLARFEQYF. The chain has TRBV7-6 and TRBJ2-7, with 7 bases that match TRBD2. The junction had 6 bases not matched to a gene; V was cut back by 1 base and J by 6 bases. The germline gives CDR1 SGHVS, CDR2 FNYEAQ. This CDR3 region has 14 residues.

The chain links TRBV27 to TRBJ1-2; 7 bases match TRBD1. Per germline, CDR1 MNHEY and CDR2 SMNVEV (reference sequence). J gave up 8 bases and V 5 bases, and 8 bases lay outside the gene matches. The length of the CDR3 is 13 residues. This CDR3 reads CASSPPGGVGYTF. The CDR3 nucleotides are TGTGCCAGCAGTCCACCAGGGGGAGTAGGCTACACCTTC.

Sample share makes this clone medium-sized. V is TRBV5-1 and J is TRBJ2-7; D is perhaps TRBD2 (5 bases). V was trimmed by 6 bases and J by 1 base, leaving 17 bases between them. CDR1 SGHRS and CDR2 YFSETQ come from the germline V gene. This CDR3 has 15 amino acids. As DNA, the CDR3 is TGCGCCAGCACCCCCTCCGGAGGTGTGTCCTACGAGCAGTACTTC. Its translation is CASTPSGGVSYEQYF.

The chain employs TRBV14 and TRBJ2-2; D is uncertain. Germline V CDR1 and CDR2: SGHDN, FVKESK. The CDR3 has 14 amino acids. The germline V and J ends were trimmed by 1 base and 5 bases, with 8 bases remaining between them. CDR3 in amino acids: CASSQVGTTGELFF. CDR3 DNA sequence: TGTGCCAGCAGCCAAGTCGGTACGACCGGGGAGCTGTTTTTT. Together with reference TRBV14 and TRBJ2-2, the CDR3 gives the full variable domain: EAGVTQFPSHSVIEKGQTVTLRCDPISGHDNLYWYRRVMGKEIKFLLHFVKESKQDESGMPNNRFLAERTGGTYSTLKVQPAELEDSGVYFCASSQVGTTGELFFGEGSRLTVL.

There are a few counts of this clone. The chain carries TRBV30 and TRBJ2-2; TRBD2 aligns across 12 bases. Germline CDR1 and CDR2: GTSNPN and SVGIG (reference sequence). The CDR3 is 16 residues long. The J segment lost 5 bases and the V segment lost 1 base, leaving 5 bases of the junction unmatched. The CDR3, as DNA: TGTGCCTGGAGTGCCAAAGGGACTAGCGGGACCGGGGAGCTGTTTTTT. This translates into CAWSAKGTSGTGELFF.

This clone was counted a few times. The germline gene is not matched at one end of the junction; a read error may be the cause. This chain uses TRBV15 with TRBJ2-4; a weak D match, TRBD1 (6 bases). CDR3 length equals 11 residues. The germline V gene encodes CDR1 LNHNV and CDR2 YYDKDF (reference sequence). The CDR3 reads CATGNWGRLSF. The DNA of the CDR3 is TGTGCCACCGGAAACTGGGGGCGCCTTTCCTTC.

The chain couples TRBV19 to TRBJ2-7, with D unclear. The V end was cut by 3 bases, the J end by 7 bases, with 19 bases between. In germline, CDR1 is LNHDA, CDR2 SQIVND (reference sequence). The length of the CDR3 is 15 residues. The CDR3 protein is CASSIGKAFPGEQYF. CDR3 nucleotides: TGTGCCAGTAGTATTGGTAAGGCTTTCCCGGGTGAGCAGTACTTC. Together with reference TRBV19 and TRBJ2-7, the CDR3 gives the full variable domain: DGGITQSPKYLFRKEGQNVTLSCEQNLNHDAMYWYRQDPGQGLRLIYYSQIVNDFQKGDIAEGYSVSREKKESFPLTVTSAQKNPTAFYLCASSIGKAFPGEQYFGPGTRLTVT.

The chain carries TRBV2 and TRBJ2-7; 7 bases are a match to TRBD2. The CDR3 has 16 residues. The V gene's germline CDR1 is SNHLY and CDR2 FYNNEI. The junction had 15 bases not matched to a gene; V was cut back by 5 bases and J by 5 bases. CDR3 sequence: CASSPRLKGGRHEQYF. CDR3 DNA sequence: TGTGCCAGCAGTCCCCGGTTGAAGGGAGGGCGCCACGAGCAGTACTTC.

This chain joins TRBV30 and TRBJ2-5; D not certain. V was trimmed by 3 bases and J by 1 base, leaving 9 bases between them. The CDR3 runs 13 residues. CDR1 and CDR2 (germline): GTSNPN, SVGIG (reference sequence). The CDR3 DNA is TGTGCCTGGAGACAGCCAGTCCAAGAGACCCAGTACTTC. It specifies CAWRQPVQETQYF.

The chain uses TRBV9 and TRBJ2-3; no firm D call. The germline V gene has CDR1 SGDLS and CDR2 YYNGEE. Trimming took off 7 bases at V and 7 bases at J, with 16 bases between the two ends. This CDR3 is 13 amino acids long. CDR3 sequence reads: CASGSGFANTQYF. CDR3 bases: TGTGCCAGCGGCTCCGGGTTCGCAAATACGCAGTATTTT. The whole variable domain, filled in from reference TRBV9 and TRBJ2-3, reads DSGVTQTPKHLITATGQRVTLRCSPRSGDLSVYWYQQSLDQGLQFLIQYYNGEERAKGNILERFSAQQFPDLHSELNLSSLELGDSALYFCASGSGFANTQYFGPGTRLTVL.

This clone was observed a handful of times. The chain is built from TRBV2 and TRBJ1-1; D call uncertain. CDR3 length equals 12 residues. Germline assignment: CDR1 SNHLY and CDR2 FYNNEI. The germline V and J ends were trimmed by 3 bases and 5 bases, with 7 bases remaining between them. The DNA for the CDR3 is TGTGCCAGCAGTGACAGGCCTACTGAAGCTTTCTTT. Translated: CASSDRPTEAFF.

As to this clone: Given a much more abundant clone one base away, this may be a read error. The chain has TRBV10-1 and TRBJ2-7; 12 bases are shared with TRBD1. With V trimmed by 6 bases and J by 9 bases, 9 bases remained unmatched. The CDR3 runs 14 residues. CDR1 WNHNN and CDR2 SYGVQD come from the germline V gene (reference sequence). The chain's CDR3 is CASRSRDRGQGQYF. CDR3 bases: TGCGCCAGCAGGAGCCGGGACAGGGGGCAGGGGCAGTACTTC.

This clone appeared a few times. The chain is built from TRBV18 and TRBJ2-7, with TRBD2 matching over 8 bases. V lost 3 bases, J lost 2 bases, and 12 bases stayed unmatched. Germline CDR1 reads KGHSH; CDR2 reads LQKENI. This CDR3 is 17 amino acids long. The CDR3 region is CASSPSLPSGGPYEQYF. CDR3 sequence (DNA): TGTGCCAGCTCACCCAGTTTACCGAGCGGGGGACCCTACGAGCAGTACTTC.